This TCR beta chain is from a study of beta chain features in type 1 diabetes (dated by TCRdb to the late 2010s). Regarding the complete study: Patients and healthy donors did not differ in mean age, gender distribution, total cell number or subset yield. A total of approximately 99,000,000 sorted cells were examined across all samples, and RNA yield correlated strongly with the number of cells per subset. In the study, recently diagnosed type 1 diabetes patients and matched healthy donors were compared on the TCRB repertoires of their sorted circulating CD4+ T cell subsets. Naive and central memory subsets were obtained from all 30 or so donors, but regulatory and stem cell-like memory subsets were isolated from only 8 patients and about eight healthy donors. Overall results and qualifications from the work: Sequencing cDNA rather than genomic DNA could over-represent highly expressing activated cells, although activation and CD3 levels did not differ between groups. In all four CD4+ subsets, TCRB CDR3 length was moderately but significantly shorter in type 1 diabetes patients. Because the HLA sub-analyses included only small numbers of individuals, any influence of HLA type on TCRB rearrangement was left unresolved. Shorter templates might have been favored by PCR, but patient and control samples were amplified and corrected together, so both groups would have been affected equally by any skew. Fewer insertions and more nucleotide deletions at VDJ recombination sites were observed in patients with type 1 diabetes, implying thymic rearrangement abnormalities. Naive, central memory and regulatory TCRB repertoires appeared more similar among patients than among healthy donors.

Relative to germline, V is missing 3 bases and J is missing 11 bases, with 22 bases of the junction outside any gene match. Including cysteine and phenylalanine, the CDR3 has 18 amino acids. The only DNA kept is the CDR3, 54 bases in frame from the first base. The germline V gene (reference sequence) supplies CDR1 GTSNPN and CDR2 SVGIG. All of the isolated RNA was reverse transcribed with the High Capacity cDNA Reverse Transcription Kit, so expressed TCRB transcripts were sequenced. Naive, central memory and regulatory T cell samples underwent deep immunoSEQ sequencing, averaging around 4 million total reads per sample. After sorted cells were lysed in RLT buffer, RNA was extracted with DNase-treated RNeasy Micro or Mini kits, with the choice depending on cell number. Each cell subset was processed separately to prevent cross-contamination, with patient and healthy donor samples processed together. The immunoSEQ multiplex PCR was used to amplify TCRB sequences from cDNA, yielding 87-bp fragments that span the CDR3 region. Sequencing of the amplicons was done on the Illumina HiSeq platform. Per the original workflow: PCR bias was corrected computationally using synthetic template baselines, and reads within Hamming distance 2 were collapsed, with unmergeable singletons discarded. By aligning reads against IMGT, V, D and J genes, CDR3 length, and insertions or deletions at six rearrangement sites were assigned. Clonotype counts were normalized to sorted cell number within each subset before computing true diversity and Gini coefficients with the tcR R package. Repertoire sharing was quantified using the overlap coefficient calculated on TCRB nucleotide sequences. As a proxy for the pre-selection repertoire, out-of-frame TCRB sequences from naive cells were analyzed. Not all clones reach the TCRdb copy of this immuneACCESS table, which keeps in-frame sequences only. Checked studies attribute under half of the gap to unresolved V genes and leave the rest unexplained. The DNA was the basis for D and trimming; V, J and clone size are from that table. The sample records 500,000 to 700,000 clones, about 16% of which are singletons. Jointly, the top ten make up 0.09% to 0.095% of the sample.

Comments on this clone: Its antigen remains undetermined. No base qualities exist here, and no much larger clone lies one base off it.

Each donor gave one peripheral blood draw, averaging approximately 0.12 L, which was collected into heparinised tubes. Using a panel that included CD45RO, CCR7, CD25, CD127, CD95 and CD27, naive, central memory, regulatory and stem cell-like memory CD4+ T cells were sorted on a BD FACSAria II. All sorted populations exceeded 95% purity. PBMCs were isolated right away by Lymphoprep density gradient centrifugation and were stained directly, without culture. So that batch effects would be minimized, each experiment stained and sorted samples in pairs, pairing one healthy donor with one patient. The receptor chain draws on TRBV30 and TRBJ1-6; 7 central bases correspond to TRBD1. Sequenced sample: naive CD4+ T cells from blood. This sample's cell subset or site label indicates: true naive CD4+ T cells. The TCR comes from a man aged 18-30 years in good health. The sequenced DNA: TGTGCCTGGAGCCAAATCTCGGGACAGTTGCTTGATGAGGCACCCCTCCACTTT. Its amino acids are CAWSQISGQLLDEAPLHF.